This record looks at one T cell receptor (beta chain) sequence and its context. The data derive from a study of blood T cell repertoires in COVID-19. Produced via immunoSEQ multiplex PCR; TCRdb's table is partial and in-frame only. Of some 270,000 clones in the sample, 89% were seen once. This CDR3 spans 16 amino acids. Germline CDR1 MNHEY, CDR2 SMNVEV (reference sequence). V lost 6 bases to trimming and J lost 5 bases; unmatched junction nucleotides: 11. The receptor comes from a woman aged 40 to 55 who had recovered from COVID-19. The sample consisted of PBMCs or T cells enriched from blood (not recorded which). This sequence joins TRBV27 and TRBJ2-7; 12 bases agree with TRBD2. The CDR3 bases are TGTGCCAGCAGCCTGCTAGCGGGAGGGCCAGGAGACGAGCAGTACTTC. Residues: CASSLLAGGPGDEQYF.